The clone carrying this T cell receptor (beta chain) was seen only a few times. The CDR3 covers 15 residues. V was clipped by 5 bases and J by 4 bases, with 17 bases between them. CDR1 and CDR2 from the germline V gene are MDHEN and SYDVKM. The sample comes from a study of blood T cell repertoires in COVID-19. Whole-study context: The United States, Italy and Spain supplied acute and convalescent COVID-19 samples. The cDNA or gDNA used as material had been derived from T cells, B-cell-depleted T cells, or PBMCs.

The authors' processing: Reference gene primer amplification gave estimated nucleated cell counts. Method: immunoSEQ multiplex PCR; TCRdb's copy keeps in-frame clones and lacks some. V, J and clone size reflect that table, while D and trimming were determined from the DNA. Of some 89,000 clones listed, approximately 80% are singletons. The sequencing sample was made of peripheral blood. The clonotype comes from a man aged 65-85 years with acute or convalescent COVID-19. The chain is built from TRBV28 and TRBJ1-2, with D tentatively TRBD1 (6 bases). The CDR3 loop reads CASSPGGAEFYGYTF. DNA for the CDR3: TGTGCCAGCAGTCCCGGGGGGGCGGAATTCTATGGCTACACCTTC.